This TCR beta chain was observed in a study of blood T cell repertoires in COVID-19. About the study: The United States, Italy and Spain provided the acute and convalescent COVID-19 samples. PBMCs, B-cell-depleted T cells, or T cells provided the cDNA or gDNA that made up the material.

The sample holds a few counts of this clone. Original data processing: Scientists estimated how many nucleated cells there were by amplifying reference gene primers. Repertoires were generated with immunoSEQ multiplex PCR, while TCRdb's copy carries only in-frame clones and drops some. The V and J calls and the clone size are those of that table, but D and trimming were determined from the DNA. The top ten clones hold about 2.5% of a sample with more than 150,000 clones, approximately 86% of them seen once. Germline V CDR1 and CDR2: SEHNR, FQNEAQ (reference sequence). The trim removed 4 bases at V and 5 bases at J, leaving 7 bases unmatched. CDR3 size: 14 residues.

The chain joins TRBV7-9 to TRBJ1-2, with 7 positions matching TRBD1. The sequencing input was peripheral blood. This clonotype originated in a woman aged 70-85 years with acute or convalescent COVID-19. CDR3 region: CASSSEQGTYGYTF. For the CDR3, the DNA is TGTGCCAGCAGCTCAGAACAGGGGACTTATGGCTACACCTTC.